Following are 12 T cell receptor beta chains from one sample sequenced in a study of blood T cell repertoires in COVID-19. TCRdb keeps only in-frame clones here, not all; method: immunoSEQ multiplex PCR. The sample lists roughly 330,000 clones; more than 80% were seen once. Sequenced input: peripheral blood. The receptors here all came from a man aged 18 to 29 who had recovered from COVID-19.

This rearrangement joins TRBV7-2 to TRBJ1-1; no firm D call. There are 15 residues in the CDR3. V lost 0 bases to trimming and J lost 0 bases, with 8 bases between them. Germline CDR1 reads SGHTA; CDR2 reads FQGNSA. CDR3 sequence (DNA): TGTGCCAGCAGCTTAGCGACATACTTGAACACTGAAGCTTTCTTT. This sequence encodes CASSLATYLNTEAFF.

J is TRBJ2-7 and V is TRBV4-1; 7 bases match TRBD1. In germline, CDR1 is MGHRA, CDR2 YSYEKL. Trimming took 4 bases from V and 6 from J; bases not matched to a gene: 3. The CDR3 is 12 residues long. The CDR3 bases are TGCGCCAGCAGCCCTAACAGGGGCGAGCAGTACTTC. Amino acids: CASSPNRGEQYF.

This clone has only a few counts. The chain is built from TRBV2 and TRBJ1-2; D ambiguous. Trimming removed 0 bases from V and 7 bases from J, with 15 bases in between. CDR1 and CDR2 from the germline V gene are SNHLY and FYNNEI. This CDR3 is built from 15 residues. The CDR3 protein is CASSEAGGSLVGYTF. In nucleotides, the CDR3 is TGTGCCAGCAGTGAAGCGGGCGGGTCCTTAGTTGGCTACACCTTC.

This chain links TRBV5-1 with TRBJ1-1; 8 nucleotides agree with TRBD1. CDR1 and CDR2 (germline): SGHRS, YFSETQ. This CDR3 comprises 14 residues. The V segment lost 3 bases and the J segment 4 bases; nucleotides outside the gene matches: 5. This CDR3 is CASSYGQGGTEAFF. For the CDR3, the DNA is TGCGCCAGCAGCTACGGACAGGGTGGCACTGAAGCTTTCTTT.

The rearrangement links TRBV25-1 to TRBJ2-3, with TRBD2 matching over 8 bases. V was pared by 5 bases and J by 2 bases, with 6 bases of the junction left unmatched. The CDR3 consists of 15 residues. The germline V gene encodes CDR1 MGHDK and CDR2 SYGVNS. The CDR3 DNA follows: TGTGCCAGCAGTAGTCCTAGCGGGTTCACAGATACGCAGTATTTT. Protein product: CASSSPSGFTDTQYF.

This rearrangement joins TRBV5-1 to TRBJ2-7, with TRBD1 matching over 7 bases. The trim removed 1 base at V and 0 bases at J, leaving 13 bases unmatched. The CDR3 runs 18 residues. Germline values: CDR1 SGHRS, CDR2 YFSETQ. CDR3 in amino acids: CASSLRGQSDGFSYEQYF. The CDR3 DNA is TGCGCCAGCAGCTTGCGGGGACAGAGCGACGGGTTCTCCTACGAGCAGTACTTC.

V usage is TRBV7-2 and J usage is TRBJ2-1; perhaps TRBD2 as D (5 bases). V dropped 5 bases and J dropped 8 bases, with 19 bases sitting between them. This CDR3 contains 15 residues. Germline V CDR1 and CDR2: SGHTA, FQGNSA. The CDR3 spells CASSQGLPAVYEQFF. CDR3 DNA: TGTGCCAGCAGCCAAGGACTCCCCGCTGTATATGAGCAGTTCTTC. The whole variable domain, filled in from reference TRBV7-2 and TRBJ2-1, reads GAGVSQSPSNKVTEKGKDVELRCDPISGHTALYWYRQSLGQGLEFLIYFQGNSAPDKSGLPSDRFSAERTGGSVSTLTIQRTQQEDSAVYLCASSQGLPAVYEQFFGPGTRLTVL.

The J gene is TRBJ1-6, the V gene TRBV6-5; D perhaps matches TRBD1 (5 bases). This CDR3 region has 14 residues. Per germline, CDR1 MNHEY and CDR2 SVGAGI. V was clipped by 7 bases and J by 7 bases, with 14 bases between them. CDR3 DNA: TGTGCCAGCACCTCAGGGTTGAGAAATTCACCCCTCCACTTT. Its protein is CASTSGLRNSPLHF.

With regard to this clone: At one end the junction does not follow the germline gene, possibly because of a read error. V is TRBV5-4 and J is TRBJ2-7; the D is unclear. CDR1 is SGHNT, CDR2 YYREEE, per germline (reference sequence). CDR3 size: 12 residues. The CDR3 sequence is CASSLASSEQYF. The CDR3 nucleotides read TGTGCCAGCAGCTTGGCTTCCTCCGAGCAGTACTTC.

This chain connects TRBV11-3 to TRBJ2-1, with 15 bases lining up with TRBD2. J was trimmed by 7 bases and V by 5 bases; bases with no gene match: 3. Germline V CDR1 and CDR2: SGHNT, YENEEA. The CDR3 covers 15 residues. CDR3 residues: CASSPGLAGGNEQFF. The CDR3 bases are TGTGCCAGCAGCCCTGGACTAGCGGGGGGGAATGAGCAGTTCTTC. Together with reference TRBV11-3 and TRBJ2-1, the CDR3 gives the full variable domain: EAGVVQSPRYKIIEKKQPVAFWCNPISGHNTLYWYLQNLGQGPELLIRYENEEAVDDSQLPKDRFSAERLKGVDSTLKIQPAELGDSAVYLCASSPGLAGGNEQFFGPGTRLTVL.

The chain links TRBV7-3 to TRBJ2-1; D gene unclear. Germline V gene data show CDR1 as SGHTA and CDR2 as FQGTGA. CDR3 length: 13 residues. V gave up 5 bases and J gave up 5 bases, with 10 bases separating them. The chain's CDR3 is CASSIEPNNEQFF. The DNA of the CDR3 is TGTGCCAGCAGCATCGAGCCCAACAATGAGCAGTTCTTC.

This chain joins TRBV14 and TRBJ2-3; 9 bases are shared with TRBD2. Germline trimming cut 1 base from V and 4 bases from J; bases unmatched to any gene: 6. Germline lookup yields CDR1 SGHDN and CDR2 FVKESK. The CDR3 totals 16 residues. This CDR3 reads CASSQGLAGRSDTQYF. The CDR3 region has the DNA TGTGCCAGCAGCCAAGGGCTAGCGGGGAGGTCAGATACGCAGTATTTT.